This passage covers 28 T cell receptor beta chains from one sample sequenced in a study of cytomegalovirus exposure and HLA in healthy donors. The PCR used 60 Vbeta and 13 Jbeta primers. Method: immunoSEQ multiplex PCR; TCRdb's copy keeps in-frame clones and lacks some. The table shows 120,000 or so clones, with roughly 80% occurring only once. The specimen sequenced was PBMCs. Source of these receptors: a female donor in good health and CMV-seronegative.

This sequence joins TRBV7-6 and TRBJ1-6, with 7 bases lining up with TRBD1. CDR1 and CDR2 from the germline V gene are SGHVS and FNYEAQ. This CDR3 is built from 14 residues. The ends lost 3 bases at V and 9 bases at J; junction bases unmatched: 5. Here the CDR3 reads CASSLRQGSSPLHF. CDR3 DNA sequence: TGTGCCAGCAGCTTGCGACAGGGTAGTTCACCCCTCCACTTT.

The chain links TRBV7-9 to TRBJ2-1, with 10 bases fitting TRBD2. The CDR3 totals 14 residues. Looked up from germline, CDR1 is SEHNR and CDR2 is FQNEAQ (reference sequence). V dropped 2 bases and J dropped 6; count of bases not matched to a gene: 1. For the CDR3, the DNA is TGTGCCAGCAGCTTAAGCGGGAGGGCCAATGAGCAGTTCTTC. The encoded protein is CASSLSGRANEQFF.

This chain links TRBV6-1 with TRBJ2-3, with 9 bases fitting TRBD2. This CDR3 region has 15 residues. The V segment lost 3 bases and the J segment 2 bases; nucleotides outside the gene matches: 3. The germline V gene encodes CDR1 MNHNS and CDR2 SASEGT. CDR3 protein: CASSDLAGSTDTQYF. The CDR3, as DNA: TGTGCCAGCAGTGATCTAGCGGGATCCACAGATACGCAGTATTTT.

The table lists this clone with a few counts. The chain is built from TRBV5-1 and TRBJ2-5, with D perhaps matching TRBD2 (5 bases). V gave up 0 bases and J gave up 1 base, with 25 bases separating them. CDR1 is SGHRS, CDR2 YFSETQ, per germline. This CDR3 has 20 residues. As DNA, the CDR3 is TGCGCCAGCAGCTTGGCACCTCTGCAACCGGCGGGTAGAGCCCAAGAGACCCAGTACTTC. Residues: CASSLAPLQPAGRAQETQYF. Complete variable domain (other parts from reference TRBV5-1 and TRBJ2-5): KAGVTQTPRYLIKTRGQQVTLSCSPISGHRSVSWYQQTPGQGLQFLFEYFSETQRNKGNFPGRFSGRQFSNSRSEMNVSTLELGDSALYLCASSLAPLQPAGRAQETQYFGPGTRLLVL.

This clone has a handful of counts. The rearrangement joins TRBV11-2 to TRBJ1-6; weak D call: TRBD1 (6 bases). Looked up from germline, CDR1 is SGHAT and CDR2 is FQNNGV. The CDR3 runs to 14 residues. The V end lost 3 bases, the J end lost 6 bases, and 9 bases lay between the germline ends. CDR3 protein: CASSFRGRNSPLHF. As DNA, the CDR3 is TGTGCCAGCAGCTTCAGGGGTCGTAATTCACCCCTCCACTTT.

V is TRBV7-9 and J is TRBJ2-2, with TRBD1 matching over 8 bases. Germline assignment: CDR1 SEHNR and CDR2 FQNEAQ (reference sequence). The CDR3 loop spans 16 amino acids. The V gene end was trimmed by 5 bases and the J gene end by 5 bases; junction bases not matched to a gene: 10. The CDR3 spells CASSRLDRGWTGELFF. As DNA, the CDR3 is TGTGCCAGCAGCAGACTCGACAGGGGATGGACCGGGGAGCTGTTTTTT. Based on the CDR3 plus reference TRBV7-9 and TRBJ2-2, the full variable domain is DTGVSQNPRHKITKRGQNVTFRCDPISEHNRLYWYRQTLGQGPEFLTYFQNEAQLEKSRLLSDRFSAERPKGSFSTLEIQRTEQGDSAMYLCASSRLDRGWTGELFFGEGSRLTVL.

This chain links TRBV28 with TRBJ1-4, with D possibly matching TRBD1 (6 bases). This CDR3 comprises 15 residues. Germline values: CDR1 MDHEN, CDR2 SYDVKM. The V gene lost 5 bases and the J gene lost 10 bases, with 20 bases spanning the gap. The CDR3 DNA reads as TGTGCCAGCAGTCCCGAAAGAGGGGGTCTCGGAAAACTGTTTTTT. This sequence encodes CASSPERGGLGKLFF.

V gene TRBV19 combines with J gene TRBJ1-1; D is perhaps TRBD1 (6 bases). Germline lookup yields CDR1 LNHDA and CDR2 SQIVND (reference sequence). The CDR3 extends over 14 amino acids. V was pared by 2 bases and J by 5 bases, with 12 bases between. CDR3 loop: CASSISGARTEAFF. The CDR3 nucleotides read TGTGCCAGTAGTATATCAGGGGCCAGGACTGAAGCTTTCTTT.

The CDR3, as DNA: TGTGCCAGCAGCTTGGGACAGCGCTACGAGCAGTACTTC. Residues: CASSLGQRYEQYF. V usage is TRBV5-4 and J usage is TRBJ2-5; D possibly corresponds to TRBD1 (5 bases). The end of the DNA fits TRBJ2-7 better, so the J call may be wrong. CDR3 size: 13 residues. The germline CDR1 and CDR2 sequences are SGHNT and YYREEE (reference sequence).

The chain carries TRBV27 and TRBJ2-1; 7 bases are a match to TRBD2. The trim removed 5 bases at V and 3 bases at J, leaving 13 bases unmatched. Germline loops: CDR1 MNHEY, CDR2 SMNVEV (reference sequence). This CDR3 is 17 amino acids long. In DNA form, the CDR3 reads TGTGCCAGCAGTGGTCTATTTGGGCTAGCGGACTACAATGAGCAGTTCTTC. Protein: CASSGLFGLADYNEQFF.

This clone showed up just once. This chain uses TRBV6-5 with TRBJ2-6, with D maybe TRBD2 (5 bases). CDR1 is MNHEY and CDR2 is SVGAGI in the germline V gene. There are 15 residues in the CDR3. V gave up 3 bases and J gave up 4 bases, with 10 bases separating them. CDR3 DNA: TGTGCCAGCAGTTATAGAGGGCAGGGGGCCAACGTCCTGACTTTC. Its protein is CASSYRGQGANVLTF.

This chain links TRBV10-1 with TRBJ2-2; a weak D match, TRBD1 (5 bases). Germline V gives CDR1 WNHNN, CDR2 SYGVQD (reference sequence). The CDR3 consists of 16 residues. The V gene lost 6 bases and the J gene lost 0 bases, with 14 bases spanning the gap. For the CDR3, the DNA is TGCGCCAGCAGGGTCCATGACAGTCCGAACACCGGGGAGCTGTTTTTT. It is translated as CASRVHDSPNTGELFF.

This rearrangement joins TRBV7-3 to TRBJ2-1; D is possibly TRBD1 (6 bases). Trimming left V 3 bases short and J 4 bases short, with 13 bases between. The CDR3 is 15 amino acids. CDR1 SGHTA and CDR2 FQGTGA come from the germline V gene. CDR3 sequence: CASSFRGQNYNEQFF. The CDR3 coding sequence is TGTGCCAGCAGCTTCCGCGGACAGAATTACAATGAGCAGTTCTTC.

V and J are TRBV6-5 and TRBJ1-2, with 12 bases matching TRBD1. This CDR3 is 13 amino acids long. Per the germline V gene, CDR1 is MNHEY and CDR2 is SVGAGI. V lost 8 bases to trimming and J lost 6 bases; unmatched junction nucleotides: 4. CDR3 in amino acids: CASGTGGGNGYTF. Written as DNA, the CDR3 is TGTGCCAGCGGGACAGGGGGCGGGAATGGCTACACCTTC.

This clone was picked up a small number of times. V gene TRBV5-4 combines with J gene TRBJ2-2; TRBD2 agrees at 13 bases. The CDR3 is made up of 18 amino acids. Trimming at V came to 2 bases and at J to 4 bases, leaving 8 bases not matched to a gene. From germline, CDR1 is SGHNT and CDR2 YYREEE (reference sequence). Written as DNA, the CDR3 is TGTGCCAGCAGCTTCGAACTAGCGGGAGGGCTCACCACCGGGGAGCTGTTTTTT. The encoded protein is CASSFELAGGLTTGELFF. The full variable domain, with the rest looked up from reference TRBV5-4 and TRBJ2-2, is ETGVTQSPTHLIKTRGQQVTLRCSSQSGHNTVSWYQQALGQGPQFIFQYYREEENGRGNFPPRFSGLQFPNYSSELNVNALELDDSALYLCASSFELAGGLTTGELFFGEGSRLTVL.

This clone came up once. The V and J genes are TRBV7-8 and TRBJ1-2; D gene ambiguous. V shed 5 bases and J shed 0 bases, with 10 bases lying between them. Germline CDR1 is SGHVS and CDR2 is FQNEAQ. The length of the CDR3 is 14 residues. CDR3 loop: CASSHLGTNYGYTF. In DNA, the CDR3 is TGTGCCAGCAGCCACCTAGGAACTAACTATGGCTACACCTTC.

The V call is TRBV9, the J call TRBJ2-3; D possibly corresponds to TRBD2 (6 bases). CDR1 is SGDLS and CDR2 is YYNGEE in the germline V gene. The CDR3 runs to 18 residues. The ends were cut back, 4 bases at V and 2 bases at J, with 23 bases in the middle. The CDR3 loop reads CASSPPVRGRDFTDTQYF. The DNA of the CDR3 is TGTGCCAGCAGCCCTCCGGTCCGGGGGAGAGACTTCACAGATACGCAGTATTTT.

The rearrangement joins TRBV7-3 to TRBJ2-2; 10 bases map to TRBD2. The CDR3 extends over 17 amino acids. The V and J ends lost 3 bases and 2 bases, in that order; junction bases with no gene match: 6. Germline V gene lookup returns CDR1 SGHTA and CDR2 FQGTGA. CDR3: CASSFLAGGHNTGELFF. The DNA for the CDR3 is TGTGCCAGCAGCTTCTTAGCGGGAGGCCATAACACCGGGGAGCTGTTTTTT. Full variable domain (rest looked up from reference TRBV7-3 and TRBJ2-2): GAGVSQTPSNKVTEKGKYVELRCDPISGHTALYWYRQSLGQGPEFLIYFQGTGAADDSGLPNDRFFAVRPEGSVSTLKIQRTERGDSAVYLCASSFLAGGHNTGELFFGEGSRLTVL.

The CDR3 coding sequence is TGTGCCAGCAGCGTAAGCGCAGGCGGGGGTAGGCCCCTCCACTTT. This translates into CASSVSAGGGRPLHF. The rearrangement uses TRBV9 and TRBJ1-6; the D gene is possibly TRBD1 (5 bases). The V and J ends lost 1 base and 13 bases respectively, with 18 bases between them. Germline CDR1 and CDR2: SGDLS and YYNGEE. The CDR3 has 15 residues. The full variable domain, rest sourced from reference TRBV9 and TRBJ1-6, is DSGVTQTPKHLITATGQRVTLRCSPRSGDLSVYWYQQSLDQGLQFLIQYYNGEERAKGNILERFSAQQFPDLHSELNLSSLELGDSALYFCASSVSAGGGRPLHFGNGTRLTVT.

The chain uses TRBV6-5 and TRBJ2-1, with 11 bases aligning to TRBD2. V gave up 0 bases and J gave up 5 bases; unmatched junction bases: 3. This CDR3 region has 16 residues. The germline V gene has CDR1 MNHEY and CDR2 SVGAGI. CDR3 nucleotides: TGTGCCAGCAGTTACTCTAGACTAGCGGGACACAATGAGCAGTTCTTC. Protein sequence: CASSYSRLAGHNEQFF.

The genes are TRBV28 and TRBJ2-1; 10 positions agree with TRBD1. Germline loops: CDR1 MDHEN, CDR2 SYDVKM. Trimming removed 6 bases from V and 4 bases from J; junction bases left unmatched: 9. CDR3 length equals 16 residues. CDR3 coding DNA: TGTGCCAGCAGATTCATGGACAGGGGGTGGTACAATGAGCAGTTCTTC. Translated, it gives CASRFMDRGWYNEQFF.

CDR3 sequence reads: CASSATGHNEKLFF. The CDR3 DNA reads as TGTGCCAGCAGCGCGACAGGGCATAATGAAAAACTGTTTTTT. The V and J genes are TRBV2 and TRBJ1-4, with 7 nucleotides matching TRBD1. The CDR3 sequence is 14 residues long. In germline, CDR1 is SNHLY, CDR2 FYNNEI. V trimming: 6 bases; J trimming: 4 bases; junction bases outside the gene matches: 5. The variable domain in full, completed from reference TRBV2 and TRBJ1-4, reads EPEVTQTPSHQVTQMGQEVILRCVPISNHLYFYWYRQILGQKVEFLVSFYNNEISEKSEIFDDQFSVERPDGSNFTLKIRSTKLEDSAMYFCASSATGHNEKLFFGSGTQLSVL.

The chain has TRBV5-1 and TRBJ2-5; weak D call: TRBD2 (7 bases). Per the germline V gene, CDR1 is SGHRS and CDR2 is YFSETQ. The CDR3 runs 16 residues. Trimming cost V 3 bases and J 5 bases, with 20 bases left between them. CDR3 in DNA: TGCGCCAGCAGCTCGGAGGGGGAGGGCCGGTTGGAGACCCAGTACTTC. Protein sequence: CASSSEGEGRLETQYF.

V is TRBV27 and J is TRBJ2-7, with TRBD2 matching over 13 bases. CDR1 and CDR2 (germline): MNHEY, SMNVEV (reference sequence). V dropped 8 bases and J dropped 7; count of bases not matched to a gene: 5. This CDR3 has 13 residues. The DNA for the CDR3 is TGTGCCAGCCGGACTAGCGGGAGAGAAGAGCAGTACTTC. Its protein is CASRTSGREEQYF.

The chain carries TRBV6-1 and TRBJ1-1; perhaps TRBD1 as D (5 bases). Germline CDR1 reads MNHNS; CDR2 reads SASEGT. V lost 6 bases, J lost 4 bases, and 12 bases lay in between. The CDR3 is 13 residues long. CDR3 region: CASRPGRITEAFF. The CDR3 DNA is TGTGCCAGCAGACCAGGGAGGATCACTGAAGCTTTCTTT.

This chain links TRBV27 with TRBJ2-7; no reliable D call. Looked up from germline, CDR1 is MNHEY and CDR2 is SMNVEV (reference sequence). V was trimmed by 5 bases and J by 3 bases, leaving 17 bases between them. The CDR3 spans 15 residues. CDR3 region: CASSRTVHRSYEQYF. The DNA of the CDR3 is TGTGCCAGCAGTCGAACCGTACACCGGAGCTACGAGCAGTACTTC.

The genes are TRBV7-9 and TRBJ2-7, with D hard to call. V was shortened by 1 base and J by 5 bases, with 9 bases between the two germline ends. CDR3 size: 13 residues. The V gene's germline CDR1 is SEHNR and CDR2 FQNEAQ (reference sequence). The DNA for the CDR3 is TGTGCCAGCAGCTTAGGCAGGTCGGACGAGCAGTACTTC. Translated, it gives CASSLGRSDEQYF.

A remark on this clone: At one end the junction does not follow the germline gene, possibly because of a read error. The gene calls are TRBV29-1 and TRBJ2-7, with 7 nucleotides matching TRBD1. Germline lookup yields CDR1 SQVTM and CDR2 ANQGSEA. The CDR3 consists of 11 residues. CDR3: CSVQDRAEQYF. The CDR3 DNA reads TGCAGCGTTCAAGACAGGGCCGAGCAGTACTTC.